Below, one T cell receptor (beta chain) is given with its context. Its antigen is not known. These data belong to a study of T cell repertoires in cytomegalovirus infection. Whole-study context: Public signatures in TCR beta pointed to CMV infection and matching HLA type.

Study-wide findings and caveats: In two of eight donors, the top clonotype was HLA-C-restricted CMV-specific. Identification of carriers of CMV plus the relevant HLA was performed using cumulative public TCR beta family frequency.

TCRdb reanalysed the reads using MiXCR and keeps one entry per CDR3 protein. The data show roughly 250,000 distinct CDR3 sequences, about 20% seen once. This CDR3 comprises 14 residues. Trimming took 4 bases from V and 4 from J, leaving 11 bases between them. Germline CDR1 MDHEN, CDR2 SYDVKM. The sample comprised CD8+ T cells from PBMCs. The V and J genes are TRBV28 and TRBJ1-3; D gene unclear. The sequence was collected from a human donor in good health (CMV status not recorded). Some clones in this sample may be carry-over from other donors' samples. The CDR3 loop is CASSSPTEGNTIYF. The DNA of the CDR3 is TGTGCCAGCAGTTCCCCCACGGAAGGAAACACCATATATTTT. The full variable domain, with the rest looked up from reference TRBV28 and TRBJ1-3, is DVKVTQSSRYLVKRTGEKVFLECVQDMDHENMFWYRQDPGLGLRLIYFSYDVKMKEKGDIPEGYSVSREKKERFSLILESASTNQTSMYLCASSSPTEGNTIYFGEGSWLTVV.